Listed here are 24 T cell receptor beta chains from one sample, sequenced in a study of T cell responses to AZD1222 COVID-19 vaccine. Sequenced by immunoSEQ multiplex PCR; TCRdb stores in-frame clones only, minus some. The table has 150,000 to 200,000 clones, approximately 90% seen once. The input for sequencing was peripheral blood, taken on day 0 of AZD1222 vaccination. These receptors originate from an adult in good health.

This chain connects TRBV27 to TRBJ2-3; D could derive from TRBD1 or TRBD2 (6 bases each). CDR1 MNHEY and CDR2 SMNVEV come from the germline V gene (reference sequence). V was pared by 7 bases and J by 9 bases, with 20 bases between. This CDR3 spans 14 amino acids. The CDR3, as DNA: TGTGCCAGCATCTCATTGGGGGGCGATGGGACGCAGTATTTT. Translated: CASISLGGDGTQYF.

This clone appeared a few times. The chain employs TRBV7-2 and TRBJ2-7, with D possibly being TRBD2 (6 bases). CDR1 and CDR2 (germline): SGHTA, FQGNSA. Trimming took 4 bases from V and 9 from J, leaving 16 bases between them. The CDR3 length is 13 residues. The CDR3 region has the DNA TGTGCCAGCAGCTCAAAACCCTCGGGGGTGCAGTACTTC. Amino acids: CASSSKPSGVQYF.

The chain joins TRBV5-1 to TRBJ2-2; D call uncertain. Germline V gene sequence: CDR1 SGHRS, CDR2 YFSETQ. V was cut by 3 bases and J by 4 bases, with 7 bases left in between. The CDR3 totals 13 residues. The CDR3 loop is CASSWQVTGELFF. The CDR3 DNA follows: TGCGCCAGCAGCTGGCAGGTCACCGGGGAGCTGTTTTTT.

V gene TRBV2 combines with J gene TRBJ1-1, with 9 bases lining up with TRBD1. Germline assignment: CDR1 SNHLY and CDR2 FYNNEI. V was clipped by 7 bases and J by 5 bases; unmatched bases: 2. This CDR3 contains 12 residues. The DNA of the CDR3 is TGTGCCAGCAAAGGACAGGGGACTGAAGCTTTCTTT. Its protein product is CASKGQGTEAFF.

This chain uses TRBV11-2 with TRBJ2-5, with TRBD2 identical over 11 bases. Germline V gene sequence: CDR1 SGHAT, CDR2 FQNNGV. The V gene end was trimmed by 3 bases and the J gene end by 1 base; junction bases not matched to a gene: 4. The CDR3 is 16 residues long. DNA for the CDR3: TGTGCCAGCAGCTTTCTCCTAGCGGGGGGCCAAGAGACCCAGTACTTC. This encodes CASSFLLAGGQETQYF.

This rearrangement joins TRBV3-1 (or the pseudogene TRBV3-2) to TRBJ2-6, with D unresolved. Trimming shortened V by 0 bases and J by 4 bases, and 16 bases separated the two germline ends. Germline V CDR1 and CDR2: LGHDT, YNNKEL (reference sequence). CDR3 length equals 18 residues. CDR3 coding DNA: TGTGCCAGCAGCCAAGACGGATACACCGCCTCGGGGGCCAACGTCCTGACTTTC. Residues: CASSQDGYTASGANVLTF.

The gene calls are TRBV6-2 or TRBV6-3 and TRBJ1-4; D remains unclear. The germline V gene encodes CDR1 MNHEY and CDR2 SVGEGT. This CDR3 has 17 amino acids. V lost 2 bases, J lost 0 bases, and 13 bases lay in between. As DNA, the CDR3 is TGTGCCAGCAGTTACGGTCTCCGTGCGACAACTAATGAAAAACTGTTTTTT. It codes for CASSYGLRATTNEKLFF.

This chain links TRBV11-1 with TRBJ2-7, with TRBD1 matching over 11 bases. This CDR3 has 15 amino acids. V lost 5 bases to trimming and J lost 7 bases; unmatched junction nucleotides: 10. Germline CDR1 reads SGHAT; CDR2 reads FQDESV (reference sequence). CDR3 protein: CASSQLGQGAGEQYF. In DNA, the CDR3 is TGTGCCAGCAGCCAACTAGGACAGGGGGCGGGTGAGCAGTACTTC.

V is TRBV20-1 and J is TRBJ1-4, with a tentative D call TRBD1 (5 bases). The CDR3 length is 11 residues. CDR1 is DFQATT, CDR2 SNEGSKA, per germline (reference sequence). With 6 bases removed from V and 10 bases from J, the gap between germline ends came to 12 bases. The CDR3 DNA is TGCAGTGCACCTCAGGGCGTAAAACTGTTTTTT. As protein: CSAPQGVKLFF.

V is TRBV2 and J is TRBJ2-3; 14 bases map to TRBD2. The CDR3 spans 15 residues. CDR1 is SNHLY and CDR2 is FYNNEI in the germline V gene. V shed 5 bases and J 6 bases; nucleotides not matched to a gene: 4. This CDR3 is CASSPRTSGGDTQYF. The CDR3 nucleotides read TGTGCCAGCAGTCCACGGACTAGCGGGGGGGATACGCAGTATTTT.

The gene calls are TRBV11-2 and TRBJ1-1; D remains unclear. Trimming left V 5 bases short and J 6 bases short, with 16 bases between. Germline CDR1 reads SGHAT; CDR2 reads FQNNGV. CDR3 length: 14 residues. For the CDR3, the DNA is TGTGCCAGCAGCCCCGCGTGGGCCAAGGCTGAAGCTTTCTTT. It specifies CASSPAWAKAEAFF.

This clone was recorded once. The chain joins TRBV5-6 to TRBJ1-6; maybe TRBD1 (5 bases). CDR1 is SGHDT, CDR2 YYEEEE, per germline. Trimming stripped 6 bases from V and 5 bases from J, with 15 bases between. The CDR3 length is 15 residues. CDR3 amino acids: CASTRIGGDNSPLHF. The DNA for the CDR3 is TGTGCCAGCACCCGGATCGGGGGGGATAATTCACCCCTCCACTTT.

The CDR3 DNA sequence: TGTGCCAGCAGCTTGGAGGGGGGGGCCCAAGAGACCCAGTACTTC. The encoded protein is CASSLEGGAQETQYF. The chain combines TRBV5-4 with TRBJ2-5; perhaps TRBD2 as D (7 bases). This CDR3 spans 15 amino acids. CDR1 SGHNT and CDR2 YYREEE come from the germline V gene (reference sequence). The V end lost 0 bases, the J end lost 1 base, and 10 bases lay between the germline ends. Filled out from reference TRBV5-4 and TRBJ2-5, the complete variable domain reads ETGVTQSPTHLIKTRGQQVTLRCSSQSGHNTVSWYQQALGQGPQFIFQYYREEENGRGNFPPRFSGLQFPNYSSELNVNALELDDSALYLCASSLEGGAQETQYFGPGTRLLVL.

The chain joins TRBV7-2 to TRBJ2-5, with TRBD2 as a possible D gene (6 bases). Germline values: CDR1 SGHTA, CDR2 FQGNSA. The CDR3 extends over 12 amino acids. Deletions cut 4 bases from V and 5 bases from J, with 8 bases between. The CDR3: CASSYRGETQYF. The CDR3 DNA reads as TGTGCCAGCAGCTACCGGGGGGAGACCCAGTACTTC.

This clone was seen only a few times. The chain combines TRBV11-3 with TRBJ1-2; D is perhaps TRBD1 (6 bases). CDR1 and CDR2 (germline): SGHNT, YENEEA. Trimming shortened V by 11 bases and J by 8 bases, and 15 bases separated the two germline ends. The CDR3 runs 11 residues. The CDR3 reads CAGKQGLGYTF. The CDR3, as DNA: TGTGCCGGCAAACAGGGTCTCGGCTACACCTTC.

CDR3 nucleotides: TGCGCCAGCAGTCAAAGATCTCACTATGGCTACACCTTC. Encoded protein: CASSQRSHYGYTF. This sequence joins TRBV23-1 and TRBJ1-2; D gene unclear. TRBV23-1 is noted as an ORF with a role that remains uncertain. With 2 bases removed from V and 3 bases from J, the gap between germline ends came to 7 bases. CDR3 length: 13 amino acids.

This rearrangement joins TRBV11-2 to TRBJ1-4; D is possibly TRBD1 (5 bases). V dropped 6 bases and J dropped 1 base, with 15 bases sitting between them. In germline, CDR1 is SGHAT, CDR2 FQNNGV. The CDR3 runs to 16 residues. The CDR3: CASRKLQGGTNEKLFF. CDR3 sequence (DNA): TGTGCCAGCAGAAAGCTCCAGGGAGGAACTAATGAAAAACTGTTTTTT.

V gene TRBV27 combines with J gene TRBJ2-5; 8 bases line up with TRBD2. This CDR3 region has 15 residues. Unmatched junction bases numbered 8, after V lost 3 bases and J lost 5 bases. Looked up from germline, CDR1 is MNHEY and CDR2 is SMNVEV (reference sequence). As DNA, the CDR3 is TGTGCCAGCAGTTTTGGGAGCGGGGGCCGGGAGACCCAGTACTTC. Its translation is CASSFGSGGRETQYF.

The chain employs TRBV2 and TRBJ2-5; 12 nucleotides match TRBD2. This CDR3 is 16 amino acids long. In germline, CDR1 is SNHLY, CDR2 FYNNEI. Trimming took 1 base from V and 4 from J; bases not matched to a gene: 4. The CDR3 sequence is CASSEEASGGGETQYF. The CDR3 nucleotides are TGTGCCAGCAGTGAAGAGGCTAGCGGGGGGGGAGAGACCCAGTACTTC.

This rearrangement joins TRBV10-3 to TRBJ2-1, with TRBD1 matching over 10 bases. Germline CDR1 and CDR2: ENHRY and SYGVKD. The CDR3 runs to 17 residues. V shed 3 bases and J 2 bases; nucleotides not matched to a gene: 7. For the CDR3, the DNA is TGTGCCATCAGTGATCCCGCTGGGACAGGGGCCTACAATGAGCAGTTCTTC. Translating gives CAISDPAGTGAYNEQFF.

This chain connects TRBV7-2 to TRBJ1-2; 10 bases match TRBD1. Losses at the gene ends were 5 bases for V and 6 bases for J; bases not matched to a gene: 3. CDR1 and CDR2 (germline): SGHTA, FQGNSA. This CDR3 comprises 13 residues. In DNA form, the CDR3 reads TGTGCCAGCAGCCCGACAGGGGGCAATGGCTACACCTTC. Its translation is CASSPTGGNGYTF.

CDR3 region: CASGVGGDSGNTIYF. The CDR3 DNA follows: TGTGCCAGCGGAGTAGGGGGTGACTCTGGAAACACCATATATTTT. V is TRBV6-6 and J is TRBJ1-3, with D possibly being TRBD1 (6 bases). Per germline, CDR1 MNHNY and CDR2 SVGAGI (reference sequence). With 8 bases removed from V and 0 bases from J, the gap between germline ends came to 14 bases. The CDR3 has 15 amino acids.

The chain has TRBV4-3 and TRBJ2-2; 13 bases agree with TRBD2. CDR1 is LGHNA and CDR2 is YSLEER in the germline V gene. CDR3 size: 17 residues. Trimming cost V 4 bases and J 6 bases; bases outside gene matches: 8. For the CDR3, the DNA is TGCGCCAGCAGCCCTACTAGCGGGGGGGCCTTCCCCGGGGAGCTGTTTTTT. Amino acid sequence: CASSPTSGGAFPGELFF.

The chain couples TRBV19 to TRBJ1-2; 7 bases match TRBD1. Germline-derived CDR1 and CDR2 are LNHDA and SQIVND (reference sequence). After removal of 4 bases from V and 6 bases from J, the junction contained 14 bases not matched to a gene. The CDR3 has 16 amino acids. This CDR3 reads CASSKFYEGARDGYTF. Here the CDR3 DNA reads TGTGCCAGTAGTAAATTTTATGAGGGGGCGAGAGATGGCTACACCTTC. Based on the CDR3 plus reference TRBV19 and TRBJ1-2, the full variable domain is DGGITQSPKYLFRKEGQNVTLSCEQNLNHDAMYWYRQDPGQGLRLIYYSQIVNDFQKGDIAEGYSVSREKKESFPLTVTSAQKNPTAFYLCASSKFYEGARDGYTFGSGTRLTVV.